A selection of T cell receptor beta chains follows, all from one sample in a study of tumor-infiltrating lymphocytes in localized non-small cell lung cancer. TCRdb keeps only in-frame clones here, not all; method: immunoSEQ multiplex PCR. This table holds tens of thousands of clones, less than 70% found once. Sequences were obtained from lung tumor tissue. These receptor sequences come from a human donor with non-small cell lung cancer. Both conserved end residues are part of each CDR3. The order of the fields is CDR3 length, D gene, clone size, V gene, J gene, CDR3 DNA, CDR3 protein. The D gene is left open where the match is weak. For some rows the clone size is stated as once, few or many, or as a class when expanded; others skip it.

cdr3_length: 13; d_call: NA; clone_size: NA; v_call: TRBV18; j_call: TRBJ2-1; cdr3_nt: TGTGCCAGCTCATCCCTACCCTACAATGAGCAGTTCTTC; cdr3_aa: CASSSLPYNEQFF
cdr3_length: 15; d_call: TRBD2; clone_size: medium-sized; v_call: TRBV6-1; j_call: TRBJ2-7; cdr3_nt: TGTGCCAGCAGTGAAACTAGCGGGTATAGGCACGAGCAGTACTTC; cdr3_aa: CASSETSGYRHEQYF
cdr3_length: 15; d_call: TRBD1; clone_size: NA; v_call: TRBV11-2; j_call: TRBJ1-1; cdr3_nt: TGTGCCAGCAGCTTAGGGGGACAGAGATATACTGAAGCTTTCTTT; cdr3_aa: CASSLGGQRYTEAFF
cdr3_length: 16; d_call: TRBD2; clone_size: NA; v_call: TRBV27; j_call: TRBJ2-1; cdr3_nt: TGTGCCAGCAGCCGGATCCTAGCGGGACCAGGGGATGAGCAGTTCTTC; cdr3_aa: CASSRILAGPGDEQFF
cdr3_length: 16; d_call: TRBD2; clone_size: few; v_call: TRBV10-1; j_call: TRBJ2-1; cdr3_nt: TGCGCCAGCAGTGATACGGGACTAGCGGGAGTGAATGAGCAGTTCTTC; cdr3_aa: CASSDTGLAGVNEQFF
cdr3_length: 15; d_call: TRBD1; clone_size: NA; v_call: TRBV5-4; j_call: TRBJ2-2; cdr3_nt: TGTGCCAGCAATCTACAGGGGGCAAGCACCGGGGAGCTGTTTTTT; cdr3_aa: CASNLQGASTGELFF
cdr3_length: 16; d_call: TRBD2; clone_size: NA; v_call: TRBV19; j_call: TRBJ2-2; cdr3_nt: TGTGCCAGTAGTATCCGGGCTAGCGGGAGAGCCGGGGAGCTGTTTTTT; cdr3_aa: CASSIRASGRAGELFF
cdr3_length: 15; d_call: NA; clone_size: NA; v_call: TRBV7-2; j_call: TRBJ1-1; cdr3_nt: TGTGCCAGCAGCTTAGAGCCAGGGCCCACGGCTGAAGCTTTCTTT; cdr3_aa: CASSLEPGPTAEAFF
cdr3_length: 14; d_call: NA; clone_size: few; v_call: TRBV9; j_call: TRBJ2-2; cdr3_nt: TGTGCCAGCAGCGCTAGTTTGAACACCGGGGAGCTGTTTTTT; cdr3_aa: CASSASLNTGELFF
cdr3_length: 13; d_call: TRBD2; clone_size: NA; v_call: TRBV2; j_call: TRBJ2-7; cdr3_nt: TGTGCCAGCAAAGCGGGAGGGCCCTACGAGCAGTACTTC; cdr3_aa: CASKAGGPYEQYF
cdr3_length: 15; d_call: NA; clone_size: NA; v_call: TRBV27; j_call: TRBJ1-2; cdr3_nt: TGTGCCAGCAGTCCCATTAACAGGGTGGCTCATGGCTACACCTTC; cdr3_aa: CASSPINRVAHGYTF
cdr3_length: 14; d_call: TRBD1; clone_size: NA; v_call: TRBV2; j_call: TRBJ2-7; cdr3_nt: TGTGCCAGCAGCCGGGACAGGGGTGCCTACGAGCAGTACTTC; cdr3_aa: CASSRDRGAYEQYF
cdr3_length: 14; d_call: NA; clone_size: medium-sized; v_call: TRBV10-3; j_call: TRBJ1-1; cdr3_nt: TGTGCCATCAGTGAGGGGCCAGGGGATACTGGAGCTTTCTTT; cdr3_aa: CAISEGPGDTGAFF
cdr3_length: 16; d_call: NA; clone_size: NA; v_call: TRBV5-1; j_call: TRBJ1-4; cdr3_nt: TGCGCCAGCAGCATCCCCCAGGGAACGACTAATGAAAAACTGTTTTTT; cdr3_aa: CASSIPQGTTNEKLFF
cdr3_length: 13; d_call: NA; clone_size: NA; v_call: TRBV11-3; j_call: TRBJ2-1; cdr3_nt: TGTGCCAGCAGCTTAGTAGCAGGGAATAAGCAGTTCTTC; cdr3_aa: CASSLVAGNKQFF
cdr3_length: 14; d_call: NA; clone_size: NA; v_call: TRBV18; j_call: TRBJ1-1; cdr3_nt: TGTGCCAGCTCACCACTCGAAAAGAACACTGAAGCTTTCTTT; cdr3_aa: CASSPLEKNTEAFF
cdr3_length: 14; d_call: NA; clone_size: large; v_call: TRBV25-1; j_call: TRBJ1-5; cdr3_nt: TGTGCCAGCAGTGAAAAGGACATATCTGGGCCCCAGCATTTT; cdr3_aa: CASSEKDISGPQHF
cdr3_length: 14; d_call: TRBD1; clone_size: NA; v_call: TRBV11-3; j_call: TRBJ1-2; cdr3_nt: TGTGCCAGCAGCTCTACTCGGGACAGCTATGGCTACACCTTC; cdr3_aa: CASSSTRDSYGYTF
cdr3_length: 16; d_call: TRBD1; clone_size: once; v_call: TRBV7-9; j_call: TRBJ2-5; cdr3_nt: TGTGCCAGCAGCTTAGGGGACAGGGGTTTAAGAGAGACCCAGTACTTC; cdr3_aa: CASSLGDRGLRETQYF
cdr3_length: 14; d_call: TRBD1; clone_size: NA; v_call: TRBV13; j_call: TRBJ2-7; cdr3_nt: TGTGCCAGCACTCGGGGGACAGGGAAAGTCGAGCAGTACTTC; cdr3_aa: CASTRGTGKVEQYF
cdr3_length: 15; d_call: NA; clone_size: NA; v_call: TRBV14; j_call: TRBJ1-1; cdr3_nt: TGTGCCAGCAGCCAAGAATACTCGACAGGAACTGAAGCTTTCTTT; cdr3_aa: CASSQEYSTGTEAFF
cdr3_length: 15; d_call: NA; clone_size: NA; v_call: TRBV10-3; j_call: TRBJ1-6; cdr3_nt: TGTGCCATCAGTGAGTCAGGCGACAGTAATTCACCCCTCCACTTT; cdr3_aa: CAISESGDSNSPLHF
cdr3_length: 18; d_call: TRBD2; clone_size: NA; v_call: TRBV5-4; j_call: TRBJ2-7; cdr3_nt: TGTGCCAGCAGCTTGGGGACTAGCGGGAGTAGGGGCCTTGGCGAGCAGTACTTC; cdr3_aa: CASSLGTSGSRGLGEQYF
cdr3_length: 14; d_call: NA; clone_size: few; v_call: TRBV28; j_call: TRBJ2-5; cdr3_nt: TGTGCCAGCAGTTTGAGAGGGGGCCAAGAGACCCAGTACTTC; cdr3_aa: CASSLRGGQETQYF
cdr3_length: 14; d_call: NA; clone_size: NA; v_call: TRBV7-9; j_call: TRBJ2-7; cdr3_nt: TGTGCCAGCAGCTTAGGCCGGGGATTAGACGAGCAGTACTTC; cdr3_aa: CASSLGRGLDEQYF
cdr3_length: 13; d_call: NA; clone_size: NA; v_call: TRBV2; j_call: TRBJ2-7; cdr3_nt: TGTGCCAGCACCCCGCGACTGTTCTACGAGCAGTACTTC; cdr3_aa: CASTPRLFYEQYF
cdr3_length: 12; d_call: NA; clone_size: NA; v_call: TRBV28; j_call: TRBJ2-2; cdr3_nt: TGTGCCAGCCCCGCGAACACCGGGGAGCTGTTTTTT; cdr3_aa: CASPANTGELFF
cdr3_length: 15; d_call: NA; clone_size: NA; v_call: TRBV7-2; j_call: TRBJ1-2; cdr3_nt: TGTGCCAGCAGCTTAGACGGGTCCACAGGGTTGGGCTACACCTTC; cdr3_aa: CASSLDGSTGLGYTF
cdr3_length: 13; d_call: TRBD1; clone_size: NA; v_call: TRBV29-1; j_call: TRBJ1-1; cdr3_nt: TGCAGCGTTGGGGGGCAGGGGGGCTCTGAAGCTTTCTTT; cdr3_aa: CSVGGQGGSEAFF
cdr3_length: 13; d_call: NA; clone_size: NA; v_call: TRBV2; j_call: TRBJ1-1; cdr3_nt: TGTGCCAGCAGCTTTGCAGGGTACACTGAAGCTTTCTTT; cdr3_aa: CASSFAGYTEAFF
cdr3_length: 13; d_call: TRBD1; clone_size: NA; v_call: TRBV10-3; j_call: TRBJ1-5; cdr3_nt: TGTGCCACGACAGGGGATGGCAATCAGCCCCAGCATTTT; cdr3_aa: CATTGDGNQPQHF
cdr3_length: 12; d_call: NA; clone_size: NA; v_call: TRBV16; j_call: TRBJ1-1; cdr3_nt: TGTGCCAGCAGCCAATCGGGGACTCTAGCTTTCTTT; cdr3_aa: CASSQSGTLAFF
cdr3_length: 15; d_call: NA; clone_size: NA; v_call: TRBV14; j_call: TRBJ2-5; cdr3_nt: TGTGCCAGCAGCTCTGACGGGAGTGAGGAAGAGACCCAGTACTTC; cdr3_aa: CASSSDGSEEETQYF
cdr3_length: 16; d_call: TRBD2; clone_size: NA; v_call: TRBV30; j_call: TRBJ2-3; cdr3_nt: TGTGCCTGGGGAAGCGGGAGAACGGGCAGGGCAGATACGCAGTATTTT; cdr3_aa: CAWGSGRTGRADTQYF
cdr3_length: 16; d_call: TRBD1; clone_size: few; v_call: TRBV14; j_call: TRBJ1-2; cdr3_nt: TGTGCCAGCAGCCAAGGTGGGGGACAGGGGGCCTATGGCTACACCTTC; cdr3_aa: CASSQGGGQGAYGYTF
cdr3_length: 14; d_call: NA; clone_size: NA; v_call: TRBV27; j_call: TRBJ2-3; cdr3_nt: TGTGCCAGCAGTTTAGTTGGGGAGACAGATACGCAGTATTTT; cdr3_aa: CASSLVGETDTQYF
cdr3_length: 14; d_call: NA; clone_size: NA; v_call: TRBV5-1; j_call: TRBJ2-5; cdr3_nt: TGCGCCAGCAGCTTGGTGGCAGCTCAAGAGACCCAGTACTTC; cdr3_aa: CASSLVAAQETQYF
cdr3_length: 17; d_call: NA; clone_size: few; v_call: TRBV9; j_call: TRBJ1-1; cdr3_nt: TGTGCCAGCAGCCCAGGAGGTCATTCTTTCATGAACACTGAAGCTTTCTTT; cdr3_aa: CASSPGGHSFMNTEAFF
cdr3_length: 13; d_call: TRBD1; clone_size: NA; v_call: TRBV28; j_call: TRBJ1-2; cdr3_nt: TGTGCCAGCACGCGACAGGGGGCAAGGGGCTACACCTTC; cdr3_aa: CASTRQGARGYTF
cdr3_length: 12; d_call: NA; clone_size: few; v_call: TRBV7-9; j_call: TRBJ1-2; cdr3_nt: TGTGCCAGCAGCACACAGGACAGCCCTTATCTATTC; cdr3_aa: CASSTQDSPYLF
cdr3_length: 13; d_call: TRBD1; clone_size: few; v_call: TRBV15; j_call: TRBJ1-2; cdr3_nt: TGTGCCACCAGCAGCCGGACAGGGCAAGGCTACACCTTC; cdr3_aa: CATSSRTGQGYTF
cdr3_length: 15; d_call: NA; clone_size: few; v_call: TRBV21-1; j_call: TRBJ2-1; cdr3_nt: TGTGCCAGCATCAGACGCTCAGGGGGCTACAATGAGCAGTTCTTC; cdr3_aa: CASIRRSGGYNEQFF